Listed below are T cell receptor beta chains from one sample, sequenced in a study of cytomegalovirus exposure and HLA in healthy donors. Clones were sequenced by immunoSEQ multiplex PCR, and TCRdb holds only the in-frame ones, with some missing. There are around 130,000 clones in the sample; 65% to 90% occur only once, and 1.2% lies in the top ten. Specimen: PBMCs. The receptors stem from a female donor in good health and CMV-seronegative. Both conserved end residues are part of each CDR3. The D gene is left open where the match is weak. Rows may omit the clone size; those that give it use once, few, many or a size class.

v_call	clone_size	j_call	d_call	cdr3_nt	cdr3_aa
TRBV2	NA	TRBJ1-5	TRBD1	TGTGCCAGCAGGGGACAGGGGAATAGCAATCAGCCCCAGCATTTT	CASRGQGNSNQPQHF
TRBV29-1	NA	TRBJ2-1	TRBD2	TGCAGCGTTGAGGGCCTAGCGGGTGCGGGTAATGAGCAGTTCTTC	CSVEGLAGAGNEQFF
TRBV5-6	NA	TRBJ2-1	NA	TGTGCCAGCAGCTTGGCGGGGGGCAGATCTTTCTACAATGAGCAGTTCTTC	CASSLAGGRSFYNEQFF
TRBV6-5	NA	TRBJ2-7	NA	TGTGCCAGCAGTTACTCGGTTGGCAAGATTAACTACGAGCAGTACTTC	CASSYSVGKINYEQYF
TRBV28	NA	TRBJ1-2	TRBD1	TGTGCCAGCAGTTCCCTCGAGGGACAGGCCTATGGCTACACCTTC	CASSSLEGQAYGYTF
TRBV7-9	NA	TRBJ2-1	TRBD2	TGTGCCAGCAGCCTCCAGCGGGACGGTATAAATGAGCAGTTCTTC	CASSLQRDGINEQFF
TRBV5-1	NA	TRBJ2-5	TRBD1	TGCGCCAGCAGCGGGGGACAGGGGGCTGGTGAGACCCAGTACTTC	CASSGGQGAGETQYF
TRBV5-8	NA	TRBJ2-7	TRBD1	TGTGCCAGCAGCCCACAGGACAGGGACTCCTACGAGCAGTACTTC	CASSPQDRDSYEQYF
TRBV6-6	once	TRBJ2-1	NA	TGTGCCAGCAGCCGACTGAATGAGCAGTTCTTC	CASSRLNEQFF
TRBV5-1	few	TRBJ1-1	TRBD1	TGCGCCAGCAGGGACAGGCCAACTGGGGGCACTGAAGCTTTCTTT	CASRDRPTGGTEAFF
TRBV7-9	NA	TRBJ2-5	NA	TGTGCCAGCAGACAACAGCCCCAAGAGACCCAGTACTTC	CASRQQPQETQYF
TRBV27	NA	TRBJ1-2	NA	TGTGCCAGCAGTTTGAAAGGGGTGGGCTATGGCTACACCTTC	CASSLKGVGYGYTF
TRBV4-1	NA	TRBJ2-3	TRBD2	TGCGCCAGCAGCCAGGAGGGACTAGAGTTAGATACGCAGTATTTT	CASSQEGLELDTQYF
TRBV18	NA	TRBJ2-3	NA	TGTGCCAGCTCACCAGAGGCAGATACGCAGTATTTT	CASSPEADTQYF
TRBV15	many	TRBJ2-3	NA	TGTGCCACCAGCAGAGATCAGGATACGCAGTATTTT	CATSRDQDTQYF
TRBV5-4	NA	TRBJ2-7	TRBD2	TGTGCCAGCAGCTCTGGACTAGCGGACTCCTACGAGCAGTACTTC	CASSSGLADSYEQYF
TRBV2	NA	TRBJ1-4	NA	TGTGCCAGCAGTGAAGCTAGGACAGATAATGAAAAACTGTTTTTT	CASSEARTDNEKLFF
TRBV2	NA	TRBJ1-2	NA	TGTGCCAGCAGTGGACAGACTTCTAACTATGGCTACACCTTC	CASSGQTSNYGYTF
TRBV19	NA	TRBJ2-1	NA	TGTGCCAGTAGTTCGAACGGGGGTCTCGAGCAGTTCTTC	CASSSNGGLEQFF
TRBV25-1	NA	TRBJ1-4	TRBD1	TGTGCCAGCAGTCCACAGGGGGCTGCTAATGAAAAACTGTTTTTT	CASSPQGAANEKLFF
TRBV27	NA	TRBJ2-3	NA	TGTGCCAGCAGTTTTAGAAACTGGTTGGATACGCAGTATTTT	CASSFRNWLDTQYF
TRBV28	NA	TRBJ2-7	NA	TGTGCCAGCAGTTTAGGAGAGTACGAGCAGTACTTC	CASSLGEYEQYF
TRBV5-1	NA	TRBJ2-2	NA	TGCGCCAGCAGCCCAGAAGGGGGCACCGGGGAGCTGTTTTTT	CASSPEGGTGELFF
TRBV5-6	NA	TRBJ1-1	TRBD1	TGTGCCAGCAGCTCAAGGACAGGCCCCCCGGTGGCTTTCTTT	CASSSRTGPPVAFF
TRBV30	NA	TRBJ2-1	TRBD1	TGTGCCTGGAGTGTAGGGACAGGGGGCATCGATGAGCAGTTCTTC	CAWSVGTGGIDEQFF
TRBV29-1	NA	TRBJ2-5	TRBD1	TGCAGCGTTGAAGAAATCGGGCGACAGGGGGCGAGAGAGACCCAGTACTTC	CSVEEIGRQGARETQYF
TRBV19	few	TRBJ1-5	TRBD1	TGTGCCAGTAGTGCGGGACAGGGACGACAGCCCCAGCATTTT	CASSAGQGRQPQHF
TRBV30	NA	TRBJ2-3	TRBD1	TGTGCCTGGAGTCCCGCGGGACAGGGGGATCGTACGCAGTATTTT	CAWSPAGQGDRTQYF
TRBV5-1	NA	TRBJ1-2	NA	TGCGCCAGCAGCTCCGGACAGAGGGTAAAGGAGGTCAGTGGCTACACCTTC	CASSSGQRVKEVSGYTF
TRBV15	NA	TRBJ2-7	TRBD2	TGTGCCACCAGCAGAGATCCTAGCGGTAACTACGAGCAGTACTTC	CATSRDPSGNYEQYF
TRBV5-1	NA	TRBJ1-6	TRBD1	TGCGCCAGCAGCCCCCCCACAGGGGCAAATTCACCCCTCCACTTT	CASSPPTGANSPLHF
TRBV13	NA	TRBJ2-1	TRBD2	TGTGCCAGCAACCAGCGGGGGGAGAATGAGCAGTTCTTC	CASNQRGENEQFF